What follows is one T cell receptor (beta chain) and its context. The record originates from a study of blood T cell repertoires in COVID-19. The CDR3 sequence is 12 residues long. V gave up 7 bases and J gave up 7 bases, with 17 bases separating them. CDR1 is SQVTM, CDR2 ANQGSEA, per germline. The assay was immunoSEQ multiplex PCR, and TCRdb's table has in-frame clones only and misses some. The sample lists 14,000 or so clones, roughly four fifths occurring once. The TCR comes from a woman aged 60-75 years with acute or convalescent COVID-19. The rearrangement uses TRBV29-1 and TRBJ2-7, with a tentative D call TRBD1 (6 bases). Material for sequencing was peripheral blood. The CDR3 DNA reads TGCAGCGCCACGACAGGTTTGTGGGAGCAGTACTTC. Its translation: CSATTGLWEQYF.